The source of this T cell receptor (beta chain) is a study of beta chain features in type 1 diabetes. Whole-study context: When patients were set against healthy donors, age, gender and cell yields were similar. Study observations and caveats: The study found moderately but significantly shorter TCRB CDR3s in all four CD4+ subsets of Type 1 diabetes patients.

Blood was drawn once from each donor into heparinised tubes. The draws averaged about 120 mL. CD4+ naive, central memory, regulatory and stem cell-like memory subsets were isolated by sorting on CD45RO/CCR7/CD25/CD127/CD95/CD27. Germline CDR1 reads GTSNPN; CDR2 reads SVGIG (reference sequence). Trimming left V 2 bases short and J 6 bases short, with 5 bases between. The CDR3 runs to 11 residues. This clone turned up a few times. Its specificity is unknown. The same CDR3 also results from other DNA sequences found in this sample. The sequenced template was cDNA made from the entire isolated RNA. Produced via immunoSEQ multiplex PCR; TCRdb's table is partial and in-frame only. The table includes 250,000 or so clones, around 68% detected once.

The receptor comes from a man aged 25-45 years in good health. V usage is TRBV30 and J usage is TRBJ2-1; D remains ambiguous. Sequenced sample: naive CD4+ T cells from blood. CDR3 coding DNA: TGTGCCTGGAGTAGAGTCAATGAGCAGTTCTTC. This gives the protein CAWSRVNEQFF.